The next 20 T cell receptor beta chains were all read from a single sample in a study of blood T cell repertoires in COVID-19. Sequencing was performed with immunoSEQ multiplex PCR; in TCRdb, only in-frame clones are kept and a portion is missing. This table holds about 220,000 clones, around 84% found once. The sequenced sample was peripheral blood. Receptors were obtained from a woman aged 55-70 years who had recovered from COVID-19.

The rearrangement links TRBV7-2 to TRBJ1-4, with D tentatively TRBD1 (6 bases). The germline V gene has CDR1 SGHTA and CDR2 FQGNSA. There are 14 residues in the CDR3. The V and J ends lost 3 bases and 4 bases respectively, with 9 bases between them. CDR3 protein: CASSLGASNEKLFF. The CDR3 bases are TGTGCCAGCAGCTTGGGGGCCAGTAATGAAAAACTGTTTTTT.

The V gene is TRBV14, the J gene TRBJ1-2; D might be TRBD1 (5 bases). Germline assignment: CDR1 SGHDN and CDR2 FVKESK. The germline V and J ends were trimmed by 4 bases and 8 bases, with 17 bases remaining between them. The CDR3 is 14 amino acids. The DNA for the CDR3 is TGTGCCAGCAGCCGACAGAGAGCCCTCGAAGGCTACACCTTC. This gives the protein CASSRQRALEGYTF.

The chain combines TRBV5-8 with TRBJ1-5; 7 nucleotides agree with TRBD1. This CDR3 has 14 amino acids. V lost 2 bases, J lost 7 bases, and 6 bases stayed unmatched. Germline V lookup: CDR1 SGHTS, CDR2 YDEGEE. CDR3 loop: CASSLWTGGQPQHF. CDR3 nucleotides: TGTGCCAGCAGCTTATGGACAGGAGGGCAGCCCCAGCATTTT.

The V call is TRBV7-2, the J call TRBJ2-1; the D gene is possibly TRBD2 (5 bases). The germline V gene has CDR1 SGHTA and CDR2 FQGNSA. V was clipped by 10 bases and J by 1 base, with 14 bases between them. This CDR3 spans 14 amino acids. CDR3 loop: CATGGRASYNEQFF. The CDR3 bases are TGTGCCACCGGCGGGCGGGCGTCCTACAATGAGCAGTTCTTC.

The gene calls are TRBV6-6 and TRBJ2-4; 8 nucleotides agree with TRBD1. Germline lookup yields CDR1 MNHNY and CDR2 SVGAGI (reference sequence). CDR3 length: 16 amino acids. V lost 6 bases to trimming and J lost 5 bases; unmatched junction nucleotides: 12. CDR3 sequence (DNA): TGTGCCAGCAGAACCCAAGACAGGGGCTTCGAAAACATTCAGTACTTC. Translating gives CASRTQDRGFENIQYF.

This clone was recorded many times. The chain employs TRBV19 and TRBJ1-1; TRBD1 aligns across 10 bases. V lost 3 bases, J lost 5 bases, and 6 bases stayed unmatched. CDR1 LNHDA and CDR2 SQIVND come from the germline V gene (reference sequence). The CDR3 totals 15 residues. The CDR3 DNA is TGTGCCAGTAGTATGGGGGGACAGGGGTGGACTGAAGCTTTCTTT. This encodes CASSMGGQGWTEAFF. Supplemented by reference TRBV19 and TRBJ1-1, the full variable domain reads DGGITQSPKYLFRKEGQNVTLSCEQNLNHDAMYWYRQDPGQGLRLIYYSQIVNDFQKGDIAEGYSVSREKKESFPLTVTSAQKNPTAFYLCASSMGGQGWTEAFFGQGTRLTVV.

The chain has TRBV6-2 or TRBV6-3 and TRBJ2-5, with 10 bases identical to TRBD2. J lost 1 base, V lost 6 bases, and 17 bases had no gene match. The germline gives CDR1 MNHEY, CDR2 SVGEGT. CDR3 length: 19 amino acids. This CDR3 is CASSRRSLRTSGVQETQYF. As DNA, the CDR3 is TGTGCCAGCAGCCGACGTAGTCTAAGGACTAGCGGAGTCCAAGAGACCCAGTACTTC.

V and J are TRBV15 and TRBJ2-7; TRBD1 aligns across 9 bases. This CDR3 is built from 14 residues. The J segment lost 7 bases and the V segment lost 8 bases, leaving 12 bases of the junction unmatched. Per germline, CDR1 LNHNV and CDR2 YYDKDF (reference sequence). This CDR3 reads CATRHLDRGGEQYF. The CDR3 DNA sequence: TGTGCCACCCGGCATCTGGACAGGGGTGGGGAGCAGTACTTC.

The chain employs TRBV9 and TRBJ1-4; a weak D match, TRBD1 (6 bases). V lost 5 bases to trimming and J lost 8 bases, with 16 bases between them. This CDR3 region has 14 residues. The germline CDR1 and CDR2 sequences are SGDLS and YYNGEE. The CDR3 bases are TGTGCCAGCAGTTCAACAGGGTCTCGGGAAAAACTGTTTTTT. Translation gives CASSSTGSREKLFF.

V gene TRBV5-6 combines with J gene TRBJ1-2; D unresolved. Trimming shortened V by 0 bases and J by 6 bases, and 9 bases separated the two germline ends. Germline V CDR1 and CDR2: SGHDT, YYEEEE. This CDR3 comprises 13 residues. The CDR3 protein is CASSLGRSHGYTF. The CDR3 DNA is TGTGCCAGCAGCTTGGGCAGGTCTCATGGCTACACCTTC. The full variable domain, rest sourced from reference TRBV5-6 and TRBJ1-2, is DAGVTQSPTHLIKTRGQQVTLRCSPKSGHDTVSWYQQALGQGPQFIFQYYEEEERQRGNFPDRFSGHQFPNYSSELNVNALLLGDSALYLCASSLGRSHGYTFGSGTRLTVV.

This clone occurred once. The CDR3, as DNA: TGTGCCACCACCGGGGGACAGGGGGCTAACTATGGCTACACCTTC. Residues: CATTGGQGANYGYTF. The chain uses TRBV15 and TRBJ1-2, with 11 bases fitting TRBD1. Germline CDR1 LNHNV, CDR2 YYDKDF (reference sequence). V was clipped by 7 bases and J by 0 bases; unmatched bases: 4. The CDR3 spans 15 residues.

J is TRBJ1-5 and V is TRBV27; no reliable D call. The CDR3 has 13 residues. Between the trimmed V and J ends, which lost 6 bases and 1 base, there was a span of 7 bases. Looked up from germline, CDR1 is MNHEY and CDR2 is SMNVEV (reference sequence). The CDR3 loop reads CASSRVSNQPQHF. In DNA form, the CDR3 reads TGTGCCAGCAGCCGTGTGAGCAATCAGCCCCAGCATTTT.

The CDR3 here is CASRVGAWGLNSPLHF. The CDR3 DNA is TGTGCCAGCCGGGTGGGGGCTTGGGGGCTGAATTCACCCCTCCACTTT. V usage is TRBV27 and J usage is TRBJ1-6, with a weak D call TRBD1 (6 bases). This CDR3 has 16 residues. Per the germline V gene, CDR1 is MNHEY and CDR2 is SMNVEV (reference sequence). V lost 8 bases and J lost 7, with 21 bases in between.

The rearrangement uses TRBV12-5 and TRBJ1-4; 8 bases match TRBD1. Germline V gives CDR1 LGHNT, CDR2 FRNRAP. This CDR3 spans 17 amino acids. Germline trimming cut 2 bases from V and 7 bases from J; bases unmatched to any gene: 12. This chain's CDR3 is CASGLFLRTGRVEKLFF. The CDR3 DNA follows: TGTGCTAGTGGTTTGTTTCTCCGGACAGGGAGGGTTGAAAAACTGTTTTTT.

Notes on this clone: The same CDR3 arises from other DNA sequences in this sample as well. The rearrangement uses TRBV18 and TRBJ2-3; 13 bases match TRBD2. The CDR3 runs to 16 residues. The ends lost 6 bases at V and 2 bases at J; junction bases unmatched: 5. Germline CDR1 reads KGHSH; CDR2 reads LQKENI. This CDR3 is CASSPGTSGATDTQYF. The CDR3 bases are TGTGCCAGCTCCCCCGGGACTAGCGGGGCCACAGATACGCAGTATTTT.

The chain has TRBV6-5 and TRBJ2-3, with 9 bases identical to TRBD2. The CDR3 spans 15 residues. Trimming cost V 2 bases and J 2 bases; bases outside gene matches: 2. The germline V gene has CDR1 MNHEY and CDR2 SVGAGI. CDR3 sequence: CASSYQRGDTDTQYF. The CDR3 DNA reads as TGTGCCAGCAGTTACCAGCGGGGGGACACAGATACGCAGTATTTT.

The chain links TRBV27 to TRBJ1-1, with D perhaps TRBD1 (5 bases). With 5 bases removed from V and 1 base from J, the gap between germline ends came to 14 bases. Germline CDR1 is MNHEY and CDR2 is SMNVEV (reference sequence). The CDR3 spans 15 residues. In nucleotides, the CDR3 is TGTGCCAGCAGTCAAGGAAGGGGATGGAACACTGAAGCTTTCTTT. It yields the protein CASSQGRGWNTEAFF.

The rearrangement uses TRBV5-4 and TRBJ1-2, with D possibly TRBD1 on 6 matching bases. The germline CDR1 and CDR2 sequences are SGHNT and YYREEE (reference sequence). V gave up 4 bases and J gave up 1 base, with 14 bases separating them. The CDR3 contains 15 residues. CDR3 coding DNA: TGTGCCAGCAGCGGCGGACAGAATTTTAACTATGGCTACACCTTC. It is translated as CASSGGQNFNYGYTF.

The V gene is TRBV13, the J gene TRBJ2-7, with TRBD2 matching over 13 bases. The CDR3 contains 15 residues. Looked up from germline, CDR1 is PRHDT and CDR2 is FYEKMQ (reference sequence). With 4 bases clipped from V and 6 bases from J, the junction kept 6 bases outside the gene matches. The CDR3 DNA follows: TGTGCCAGCAGCTCCAGGGGACTAGCGGGGACCGAGCAGTACTTC. This codes for CASSSRGLAGTEQYF.

The chain joins TRBV13 to TRBJ2-3; 8 positions match TRBD1. Per the germline V gene, CDR1 is PRHDT and CDR2 is FYEKMQ (reference sequence). The V gene end was trimmed by 5 bases and the J gene end by 3 bases; junction bases not matched to a gene: 10. This CDR3 region has 16 residues. This CDR3 is CASSRPGGAETDTQYF. The CDR3, as DNA: TGTGCCAGCAGCCGTCCAGGGGGCGCGGAGACAGATACGCAGTATTTT.